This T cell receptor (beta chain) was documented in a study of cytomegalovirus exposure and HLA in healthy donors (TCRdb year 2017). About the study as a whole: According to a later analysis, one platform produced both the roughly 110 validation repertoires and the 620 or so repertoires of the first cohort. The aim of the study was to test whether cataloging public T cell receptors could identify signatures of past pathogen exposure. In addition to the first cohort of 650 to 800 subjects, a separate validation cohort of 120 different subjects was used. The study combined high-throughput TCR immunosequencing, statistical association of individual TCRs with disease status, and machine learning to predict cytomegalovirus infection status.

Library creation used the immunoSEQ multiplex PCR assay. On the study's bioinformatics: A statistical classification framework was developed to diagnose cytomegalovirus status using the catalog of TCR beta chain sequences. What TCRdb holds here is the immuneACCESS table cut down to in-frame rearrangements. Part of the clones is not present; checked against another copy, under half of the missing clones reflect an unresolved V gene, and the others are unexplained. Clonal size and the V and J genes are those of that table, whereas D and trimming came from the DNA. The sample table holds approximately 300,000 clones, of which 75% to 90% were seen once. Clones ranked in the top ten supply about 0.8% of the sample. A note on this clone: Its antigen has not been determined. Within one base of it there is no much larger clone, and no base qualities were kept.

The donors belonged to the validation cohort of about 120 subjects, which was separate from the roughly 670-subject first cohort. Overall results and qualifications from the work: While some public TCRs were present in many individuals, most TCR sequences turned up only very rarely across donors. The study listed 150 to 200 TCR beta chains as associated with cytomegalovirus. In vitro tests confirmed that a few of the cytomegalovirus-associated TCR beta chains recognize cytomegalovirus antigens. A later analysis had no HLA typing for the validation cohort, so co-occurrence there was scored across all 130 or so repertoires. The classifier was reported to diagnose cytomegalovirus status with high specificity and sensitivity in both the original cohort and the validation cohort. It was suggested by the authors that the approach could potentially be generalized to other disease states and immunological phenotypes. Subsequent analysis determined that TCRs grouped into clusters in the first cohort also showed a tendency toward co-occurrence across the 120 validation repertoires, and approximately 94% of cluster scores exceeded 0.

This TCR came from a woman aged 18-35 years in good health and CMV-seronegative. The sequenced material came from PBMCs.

DNA sequence: TGTGCCATCAGTGAGCCCCCAGACAATGAGCAGTTCTTC. Its product reads: CAISEPPDNEQFF. The rearrangement combines TRBV10-3 with TRBJ2-1, with the D gene uncertain. The CDR3 measures 13 amino acids from cysteine to phenylalanine. The DNA shown is the 39-base CDR3, in frame from base 1. V drops 2 bases and J drops 5 bases, leaving 7 bases in between. Sequences ENHRY (CDR1) and SYGVKD (CDR2) are obtained from the germline V gene.